The 31 T cell receptor beta chains in this list originate from one sample, sequenced in a study of control samples from healthy donors and cancer patients. Repertoires were generated with immunoSEQ multiplex PCR, while TCRdb's copy carries only in-frame clones and drops some. The table records tens of thousands of clones, 70% to 90% of them present only once. The specimen sequenced was blood. The receptors derive from a man aged 45-65 years in good health.

This chain connects TRBV6-2 or TRBV6-3 to TRBJ1-2, with 10 bases lining up with TRBD1. V shed 4 bases, J shed 7 bases, and the junction held 3 bases outside the gene matches. Germline V lookup: CDR1 MNHEY, CDR2 SVGEGT. The CDR3 runs 13 residues. The CDR3 reads CASSSGTGVGYTF. The CDR3 nucleotides read TGTGCCAGCAGTTCCGGGACAGGGGTTGGCTACACCTTC.

This clone was detected once. The J gene is TRBJ2-1, the V gene TRBV18, with 10 bases that match TRBD2. The V gene end was trimmed by 3 bases and the J gene end by 4 bases; junction bases not matched to a gene: 3. The CDR3 consists of 15 residues. Germline V lookup: CDR1 KGHSH, CDR2 LQKENI. The chain's CDR3 is CASSPVAGGYNEQFF. DNA for the CDR3: TGTGCCAGCTCACCGGTAGCGGGAGGTTACAATGAGCAGTTCTTC.

This sequence joins TRBV28 and TRBJ1-2, with a tentative D call TRBD1 (5 bases). Germline assignment: CDR1 MDHEN and CDR2 SYDVKM. Trimming took 6 bases from V and 0 from J, leaving 14 bases between them. The CDR3 is 15 amino acids. This CDR3 is CASSPQGVANYGYTF. CDR3 nucleotide sequence: TGTGCCAGCAGCCCCCAGGGCGTAGCTAACTATGGCTACACCTTC.

The CDR3 DNA reads as TGTGCCAGCAGAGTCAGCGGGAACACCGGGGAGCTGTTTTTT. Translated: CASRVSGNTGELFF. The J gene is TRBJ2-2, the V gene TRBV7-3, with D possibly being TRBD2 (5 bases). This CDR3 contains 14 residues. The V gene's germline CDR1 is SGHTA and CDR2 FQGTGA. Trimming shortened V by 6 bases and J by 1 base, and 9 bases separated the two germline ends.

Comments on this clone: A junction end diverges from the germline sequence, so it may reflect a read error. This chain uses TRBV5-6 with TRBJ1-1, with a tentative D call TRBD1 (5 bases). The CDR3 length is 16 residues. Germline V CDR1 and CDR2: SGHDT, YYEEEE. The CDR3 protein is CASNLGVGGGGTEAFF. In DNA form, the CDR3 reads TGTGCCAGCAACTTGGGGGTCGGCGGTGGTGGCACTGAAGCTTTCTTT.

For this clone: Other DNA sequences from this sample encode an identical CDR3 as well. The chain recombines TRBV11-2 with TRBJ2-5; D is unclear. Trimming shortened V by 1 base and J by 5 bases, and 8 bases separated the two germline ends. The CDR3 length is 13 residues. Germline CDR1 and CDR2: SGHAT and FQNNGV. The CDR3 DNA reads as TGTGCCAGCAGCTTAGTAGTGGGGGAGACCCAGTACTTC. It translates to CASSLVVGETQYF.

J is TRBJ2-3 and V is TRBV7-8, with 8 bases lining up with TRBD2. CDR3 length: 16 residues. Germline assignment: CDR1 SGHVS and CDR2 FQNEAQ. The V and J ends lost 4 bases and 4 bases, in that order; junction bases with no gene match: 10. CDR3 amino acids: CASSSRSGGPPDTQYF. CDR3 nucleotides: TGTGCCAGCAGCTCCCGGTCGGGAGGGCCTCCAGATACGCAGTATTTT.

The sample holds one count of this clone. The chain employs TRBV6-2 or TRBV6-3 and TRBJ1-5; D not certain. The germline gives CDR1 MNHEY, CDR2 SVGEGT. Trimming removed 4 bases at V and 0 bases at J, with 10 bases between. This CDR3 comprises 15 residues. DNA of the CDR3: TGTGCCAGCAGTTTCTCTCAGGTTAGCAATCAGCCCCAGCATTTT. It is translated as CASSFSQVSNQPQHF.

The gene calls are TRBV5-4 and TRBJ2-1; 12 bases line up with TRBD2. From germline, CDR1 is SGHNT and CDR2 YYREEE (reference sequence). This CDR3 contains 16 residues. V was pared by 4 bases and J by 5 bases, with 7 bases of the junction left unmatched. CDR3 amino acids: CASSQEGLAGNNEQFF. CDR3 DNA sequence: TGTGCCAGCAGCCAAGAAGGACTAGCGGGAAACAATGAGCAGTTCTTC. Full variable domain (outside the CDR3, taken from reference TRBV5-4 and TRBJ2-1): ETGVTQSPTHLIKTRGQQVTLRCSSQSGHNTVSWYQQALGQGPQFIFQYYREEENGRGNFPPRFSGLQFPNYSSELNVNALELDDSALYLCASSQEGLAGNNEQFFGPGTRLTVL.

This sequence joins TRBV11-3 and TRBJ1-2; the D gene is possibly TRBD1 (6 bases). This CDR3 is built from 14 residues. Germline CDR1 and CDR2: SGHNT and YENEEA. Trimming removed 4 bases at V and 11 bases at J, with 20 bases between. The CDR3 coding sequence is TGTGCCAGCAGCTCCTCCGGGACACAGAAACGATACACCTTC. This gives the protein CASSSSGTQKRYTF.

This clone was seen only once. The rearrangement links TRBV19 to TRBJ2-7; no firm D call. CDR1 and CDR2 (germline): LNHDA, SQIVND (reference sequence). Trimming took off 3 bases at V and 6 bases at J, with 12 bases between the two ends. This CDR3 has 13 residues. The CDR3 sequence: CASSMTAASEQYF. The CDR3 DNA reads as TGTGCCAGTAGTATGACGGCGGCTTCCGAGCAGTACTTC.

The chain joins TRBV19 to TRBJ1-5, with D tentatively TRBD1 (5 bases). Trimming removed 3 bases at V and 9 bases at J, with 18 bases between. Germline-derived CDR1 and CDR2 are LNHDA and SQIVND (reference sequence). The CDR3 runs to 15 residues. The chain's CDR3 is CASSMEETGKMPQHF. The CDR3 DNA sequence: TGTGCCAGTAGTATGGAGGAAACAGGCAAGATGCCCCAGCATTTT.

V gene TRBV19 combines with J gene TRBJ2-3, with a possible D match to TRBD2 (6 bases). CDR3 length: 17 residues. CDR1 and CDR2 (germline): LNHDA, SQIVND (reference sequence). The V end was cut by 5 bases, the J end by 0 bases, with 18 bases between. CDR3: CASSPRVVSGSTDTQYF. CDR3 coding DNA: TGTGCCAGTAGTCCCAGGGTGGTAAGCGGGAGCACAGATACGCAGTATTTT.

Worth noting for this clone: The sample carries other DNA sequences with the same CDR3. This chain connects TRBV7-9 to TRBJ2-7, with 7 bases fitting TRBD1. The CDR3 contains 14 residues. The germline CDR1 and CDR2 sequences are SEHNR and FQNEAQ (reference sequence). The V segment lost 1 base and the J segment 4 bases; nucleotides outside the gene matches: 4. Here the CDR3 reads CASSLEGARYEQYF. CDR3 nucleotides: TGTGCCAGCAGCTTAGAGGGGGCGAGGTACGAGCAGTACTTC.

In this sample, this clone turned up once. The chain uses TRBV30 and TRBJ2-7; D might be TRBD2 (5 bases). Germline assignment: CDR1 GTSNPN and CDR2 SVGIG (reference sequence). The CDR3 runs 14 residues. V lost 0 bases and J lost 9, with 18 bases in between. The CDR3 loop reads CAWSVGAGSEVQYF. The CDR3 DNA reads as TGTGCCTGGAGTGTAGGCGCCGGCTCGGAGGTGCAGTACTTC.

J is TRBJ1-1 and V is TRBV5-1; D is ambiguous. Trimming removed 0 bases from V and 4 bases from J, with 10 bases in between. The CDR3 has 14 residues. Per germline, CDR1 SGHRS and CDR2 YFSETQ. DNA for the CDR3: TGCGCCAGCAGCTTGGCCTCGGGTAGCACTGAAGCTTTCTTT. Its translation: CASSLASGSTEAFF.

This clone was observed a single time. The chain employs TRBV6-2 or TRBV6-3 and TRBJ2-1; 9 bases line up with TRBD2. The germline CDR1 and CDR2 sequences are MNHEY and SVGEGT. The length of the CDR3 is 17 residues. The V segment lost 2 bases and the J segment 8 bases; nucleotides outside the gene matches: 13. The DNA of the CDR3 is TGTGCCAGCAGTTACCGCCTAGGCGCGGGAGGGCGGGATGAGCAGTTCTTC. Protein product: CASSYRLGAGGRDEQFF.

This chain links TRBV6-5 with TRBJ2-7; 8 bases agree with TRBD1. V lost 11 bases and J lost 9; bases outside the gene matches: 12. Germline V CDR1 and CDR2: MNHEY, SVGAGI. CDR3 length equals 12 residues. DNA of the CDR3: TGTGCCCTGGGACAGGCCGCCCTCGGGCAGTACTTC. Encoded protein: CALGQAALGQYF.

V is TRBV19 and J is TRBJ1-2, with D unresolved. There are 12 residues in the CDR3. Trimming shortened V by 6 bases and J by 3 bases, and 8 bases separated the two germline ends. Germline-derived CDR1 and CDR2 are LNHDA and SQIVND (reference sequence). The CDR3 loop reads CASSPRDYGYTF. The DNA for the CDR3 is TGTGCCAGTAGCCCCCGAGACTATGGCTACACCTTC.

The CDR3 is CASSETGLGNQPQHF. The CDR3 region has the DNA TGTGCCAGCAGTGAGACAGGGTTGGGGAATCAGCCCCAGCATTTT. This chain joins TRBV28 and TRBJ1-5; the match to TRBD1 covers 7 bases. The junction had 8 bases not matched to a gene; V was cut back by 5 bases and J by 4 bases. The CDR3 totals 15 residues. CDR1 MDHEN and CDR2 SYDVKM come from the germline V gene.

The chain couples TRBV9 to TRBJ1-5, with a tentative D call TRBD1 (6 bases). The CDR3 sequence is 15 residues long. The V end lost 4 bases, the J end lost 3 bases, and 14 bases lay between the germline ends. Germline V lookup: CDR1 SGDLS, CDR2 YYNGEE. In DNA, the CDR3 is TGTGCCAGCAGCTTATATGGACAGACCAATCAGCCCCAGCATTTT. Its translation: CASSLYGQTNQPQHF.

The chain recombines TRBV7-9 with TRBJ2-1, with 11 bases lining up with TRBD2. V lost 5 bases and J lost 0; bases outside the gene matches: 3. Germline V lookup: CDR1 SEHNR, CDR2 FQNEAQ (reference sequence). This CDR3 is built from 16 residues. The chain's CDR3 is CASSVTSGSSYNEQFF. The CDR3 DNA reads TGTGCCAGCAGCGTAACTAGCGGGAGCTCCTACAATGAGCAGTTCTTC.

The chain is built from TRBV6-4 and TRBJ2-3, with D perhaps TRBD2 (5 bases). From germline, CDR1 is MRHNA and CDR2 SNTAGT. Trimming took off 2 bases at V and 4 bases at J, with 7 bases between the two ends. This CDR3 region has 13 residues. CDR3 coding DNA: TGTGCCAGCAGTGACGAGGGAGCAGATACGCAGTATTTT. It encodes CASSDEGADTQYF.

The chain joins TRBV6-5 to TRBJ1-4; 9 bases are a match to TRBD1. The CDR3 spans 15 residues. The germline gives CDR1 MNHEY, CDR2 SVGAGI. Trimming cost V 8 bases and J 8 bases; bases outside gene matches: 12. In DNA form, the CDR3 reads TGTGCCAGCTACGACACCGGGACAGGGCTCGAAAAACTGTTTTTT. It translates to CASYDTGTGLEKLFF.

The chain has TRBV25-1 and TRBJ2-5; D is ambiguous. Trimming left V 5 bases short and J 2 bases short, with 12 bases between. The CDR3 covers 14 residues. CDR1 MGHDK and CDR2 SYGVNS come from the germline V gene. CDR3 sequence reads: CASSYDPVQETQYF. In DNA form, the CDR3 reads TGTGCCAGCAGTTACGATCCCGTACAAGAGACCCAGTACTTC.

The V and J genes are TRBV28 and TRBJ1-1; D is possibly TRBD1 (5 bases). CDR1 and CDR2 (germline): MDHEN, SYDVKM. This CDR3 is built from 14 residues. Trimming cost V 6 bases and J 0 bases, with 11 bases left between them. CDR3 bases: TGTGCCAGCAGCCGGAGGGGCCTGAACACTGAAGCTTTCTTT. Amino acids: CASSRRGLNTEAFF.

This clone was counted a few times. This chain joins TRBV6-5 and TRBJ2-2; 9 bases fit TRBD1. CDR1 is MNHEY, CDR2 SVGAGI, per germline. The CDR3 totals 15 residues. Trimming removed 5 bases from V and 4 bases from J; junction bases left unmatched: 5. CDR3 in DNA: TGTGCCAGCAGTAGACAGACAGGGGGCACCGGGGAGCTGTTTTTT. This codes for CASSRQTGGTGELFF.

The J gene is TRBJ2-7, the V gene TRBV5-1, with TRBD2 matching 7 bases. The V segment lost 6 bases and the J segment 4 bases; nucleotides outside the gene matches: 4. Germline CDR1 and CDR2: SGHRS and YFSETQ. The CDR3 is 12 amino acids. CDR3 bases: TGCGCCAGCAAGGCGGGAGAGTACGAGCAGTACTTC. Its protein product is CASKAGEYEQYF.

This chain joins TRBV6-5 and TRBJ2-3, with 10 bases identical to TRBD2. Germline V lookup: CDR1 MNHEY, CDR2 SVGAGI. V lost 6 bases to trimming and J lost 1 base; unmatched junction nucleotides: 4. The CDR3 is made up of 15 amino acids. The CDR3 DNA reads as TGTGCCAGCAGGCCTCTAGCGGGAGGCACAGATACGCAGTATTTT. This translates into CASRPLAGGTDTQYF.

The rearrangement uses TRBV5-6 and TRBJ2-7; the D gene could be TRBD1 or TRBD2 (5 bases each). The CDR3 is 14 residues long. Germline values: CDR1 SGHDT, CDR2 YYEEEE. V was shortened by 0 bases and J by 8 bases, with 15 bases between the two germline ends. In DNA, the CDR3 is TGTGCCAGCAGCTTGGGGGACGGATGGGTCCAGCAGTACTTC. Residues: CASSLGDGWVQQYF.

This clone was seen just once. J is TRBJ1-2 and V is TRBV27; 9 bases align to TRBD1. J lost 8 bases, V lost 5 bases, and 12 bases had no gene match. Germline V gene data show CDR1 as MNHEY and CDR2 as SMNVEV (reference sequence). The CDR3 loop spans 15 amino acids. CDR3 nucleotides: TGTGCCAGCAGTCAAAGGGACAGGGCCCCCTGGGGCTACACCTTC. This sequence encodes CASSQRDRAPWGYTF.